The 8 T cell receptor beta chains below all came from one sample that was sequenced in a study of T cells after yellow fever vaccination. TCRdb reprocessed the 5' RACE reads via MiXCR and lists one record per CDR3 protein. The sample yields roughly 310,000 distinct CDR3 sequences, about 8.7% seen once. The source was PBMCs, collected on the day of the first yellow fever vaccination. All receptors come from a young man who received the YFV17D yellow fever vaccine.

This chain joins TRBV7-2 and TRBJ2-1; TRBD2 is a possible D gene (5 bases). The CDR3 length is 13 residues. The V and J ends lost 5 bases and 8 bases respectively, with 13 bases between them. CDR1 and CDR2 (germline): SGHTA, FQGNSA. The CDR3 DNA is TGTGCCAGCAGCCCGGTAGCGTCCTATGAGCAGTTCTTC. This encodes CASSPVASYEQFF.

This clonotype was seen more than once but under ten times. Just one base apart from a much larger clone, this may be a read error. This chain joins TRBV6-2 or TRBV6-3 and TRBJ2-7, with TRBD1 matching over 8 bases. V shed 5 bases and J 3 bases; nucleotides not matched to a gene: 0. The CDR3 sequence is 12 residues long. Germline V lookup: CDR1 MNHEY, CDR2 SVGEGT. CDR3 nucleotides: TGTGCCAGCAGTGGGACAGGCTACGAGCAGTACTTC. Protein product: CASSGTGYEQYF.

This clonotype appeared a few times. CDR3 sequence: CASSRQGMSNQPQHF. CDR3 DNA: TGTGCCAGCAGTCGACAGGGGATGAGCAATCAGCCCCAGCATTTT. The chain employs TRBV6-2 or TRBV6-3 and TRBJ1-5; 8 bases fit TRBD1. The CDR3 is 15 residues long. From germline, CDR1 is MNHEY and CDR2 SVGEGT. The V and J ends lost 5 bases and 1 base, in that order; junction bases with no gene match: 4.

This clonotype was detected a few times. The V call is TRBV27, the J call TRBJ1-6, with D possibly being TRBD1 (5 bases). The germline gives CDR1 MNHEY, CDR2 SMNVEV (reference sequence). The CDR3 runs to 14 residues. The germline V and J ends were trimmed by 6 bases and 7 bases, with 13 bases remaining between them. The CDR3 nucleotides read TGTGCCAGCAGCCCCAGGGTAGAAAATTCACCCCTCCACTTT. Its translation: CASSPRVENSPLHF.

This clonotype has a handful of counts. The chain recombines TRBV28 with TRBJ1-4, with 8 positions matching TRBD1. This CDR3 is 15 amino acids long. V lost 6 bases to trimming and J lost 7 bases; unmatched junction nucleotides: 10. CDR1 and CDR2 from the germline V gene are MDHEN and SYDVKM. CDR3 sequence: CASRLGQAGVEKLFF. CDR3 nucleotides: TGTGCCAGCAGATTGGGACAGGCCGGGGTTGAAAAACTGTTTTTT. The full variable domain, completed using reference TRBV28 and TRBJ1-4, is DVKVTQSSRYLVKRTGEKVFLECVQDMDHENMFWYRQDPGLGLRLIYFSYDVKMKEKGDIPEGYSVSREKKERFSLILESASTNQTSMYLCASRLGQAGVEKLFFGSGTQLSVL.

This clonotype was seen a handful of times. The chain uses TRBV6-2 or TRBV6-3 and TRBJ1-6; D possibly corresponds to TRBD1 (6 bases). The CDR3 is 14 residues long. The germline V and J ends were trimmed by 7 bases and 7 bases, with 14 bases remaining between them. Looked up from germline, CDR1 is MNHEY and CDR2 is SVGEGT. CDR3 sequence (DNA): TGTGCCAGCAACTCTCGGGGGCCGAATTCACCCCTCCACTTT. Translation gives CASNSRGPNSPLHF.

The chain has TRBV12-3 or TRBV12-4 and TRBJ1-1; D call uncertain. This CDR3 has 11 residues. The V end lost 3 bases, the J end lost 7 bases, and 6 bases lay between the germline ends. CDR3 region: CASSFRYEAFF. The CDR3 DNA sequence: TGTGCCAGCAGTTTTAGGTATGAAGCTTTCTTT.

This clonotype showed up just a few times. V and J are TRBV12-3 or TRBV12-4 and TRBJ2-7; 8 nucleotides line up with TRBD2. With V trimmed by 2 bases and J by 2 bases, 5 bases remained unmatched. The CDR3 totals 15 residues. The CDR3 spells CASSLRPAGAYEQYF. The CDR3 DNA reads as TGTGCCAGCAGTTTACGGCCAGCGGGGGCCTACGAGCAGTACTTC.